Listed below are T cell receptor beta chains from one sample, sequenced in a study of T cells after yellow fever vaccination. One entry per CDR3 protein results from TCRdb running MiXCR on the 5' RACE reads. The sample has some 350,000 distinct CDR3 sequences; about 6% are singletons. The specimen was PBMCs, collected 5 days after the yellow fever booster vaccination. The receptors here all came from a man aged 25-45 years who received the YFV17D yellow fever vaccine. Each CDR3 is given with its conserved first and last residue. A D gene is named only where the DNA matches it firmly. The listing skips clone size in some rows; elsewhere it reads once, few, many or a size class.

NA,NA,TRBV12-3/TRBV12-4,TRBJ2-2,TGTGCCAGCAGTTTTATGGGGACCGGGGAGCTGTTTTTT,CASSFMGTGELFF
TRBD2,few,TRBV5-1,TRBJ2-5,TGCGCCAGCAGCGTCGGACTAGCGGGAGGGACTTTGGAGACCCAGTACTTC,CASSVGLAGGTLETQYF
TRBD2,few,TRBV5-1,TRBJ2-2,TGCGCCAGCAGCCCAACCGGGACTAGCCCAGGGATCGGGGAGCTGTTTTTT,CASSPTGTSPGIGELFF
TRBD2,NA,TRBV10-3,TRBJ2-2,TGTGCCATCAGGGCCAAGGCGACTAGCGGGAGACCCGGGGAGCTGTTTTTT,CAIRAKATSGRPGELFF
NA,few,TRBV5-1,TRBJ1-4,TGCGCCAGCAGCCGGCAGTTTGCAACTAATGAAAAACTGTTTTTT,CASSRQFATNEKLFF
TRBD2,many,TRBV6-1,TRBJ2-1,TGTGCCAGCAGCCGCGGACTAGCGGGGGCTTGGGAGCAGTTCTTC,CASSRGLAGAWEQFF
TRBD2,few,TRBV12-3/TRBV12-4,TRBJ2-1,TGTGCCAGCAGCGCCCCCCGCGGGAGGGTTAATGAGCAGTTCTTC,CASSAPRGRVNEQFF
NA,NA,TRBV6-1,TRBJ1-1,TGTGCCAGCAGTAGGACGGGTGATGGGAACACTGAAGCTTTCTTT,CASSRTGDGNTEAFF
TRBD2,NA,TRBV2,TRBJ2-1,TGTGCCAGCAGTGAAAGGCATGGGACTAGCGGGAAGAACAATGAGCAGTTCTTC,CASSERHGTSGKNNEQFF
NA,few,TRBV5-1,TRBJ2-1,TGCGCCAGCAGCCCCCTGGGGCCCTACCTTTACAATGAGCAGTTCTTC,CASSPLGPYLYNEQFF
NA,NA,TRBV5-1,TRBJ1-1,TGCGCCAGCTCGGAGGGCTTGGGTGAAGCTTTCTTT,CASSEGLGEAFF
NA,many,TRBV9,TRBJ2-7,TGTGCCAGCAGCGTATCAGCGGGCAAAACCTACGAGCAGTACTTC,CASSVSAGKTYEQYF
NA,NA,TRBV28,TRBJ1-3,TGTGCCAGCGGGGGGGGTGGAGTATTCTCTGGAAACACCATATATTTT,CASGGGGVFSGNTIYF
TRBD2,many,TRBV15,TRBJ2-3,TGTGCCACCAGCAGAGGGCCTAGCGGGCCGACAGATACGCAGTATTTT,CATSRGPSGPTDTQYF
TRBD1,many,TRBV18,TRBJ2-7,TGTGCCAGCTCACCCCAGGGACAGGGTCTCCACGAGCAGTACTTC,CASSPQGQGLHEQYF
NA,many,TRBV6-2/TRBV6-3,TRBJ2-1,TGTGCCAGCAGTTCACTCAGGGGTGAGCAGTTCTTC,CASSSLRGEQFF
NA,NA,TRBV5-1,TRBJ1-5,TGCGCCAGCAGCTTGGACGCGGATCAGCCCCAGCATTTT,CASSLDADQPQHF
TRBD2,NA,TRBV20-1,TRBJ2-3,TGCAGTGCTTTTACTAGCGGGAGGGGCACAGATACGCAGTATTTT,CSAFTSGRGTDTQYF
NA,few,TRBV9,TRBJ1-4,TGTGCCAGCAGCCCACAGGCCGGGGAAGGTTTGGAAAAACTGTTTTTT,CASSPQAGEGLEKLFF
NA,many,TRBV6-2/TRBV6-3,TRBJ1-1,TGTGCCAGCAGAGTGTACATGAACACTGAAGCTTTCTTT,CASRVYMNTEAFF
NA,NA,TRBV7-9,TRBJ1-2,TGTGCCAGCAGCCACGAAATTGTGGGCTACACCTTC,CASSHEIVGYTF
NA,NA,TRBV3-1,TRBJ2-7,TGTGCCAGCAGCCAAGAAATAGGGACAAGAAGATACGAGCAGTACTTC,CASSQEIGTRRYEQYF
TRBD2,few,TRBV7-9,TRBJ2-7,TGTGCCAGCAGCTTAGGCGGGAGCAGGAACGAGCAGTACTTC,CASSLGGSRNEQYF
TRBD2,few,TRBV29-1,TRBJ2-1,TGCAGCGTTGGGGAGGCCGGGACTAGCGGGGGGGGGCCGCAGTTCTTC,CSVGEAGTSGGGPQFF
NA,many,TRBV7-2,TRBJ1-1,TGTGCCAGCAGCTTAGGGTCGCGGAGTCGCACTGAAGCTTTCTTT,CASSLGSRSRTEAFF
TRBD2,many,TRBV4-1,TRBJ2-2,TGCGCCAGCAGCCAGACTAGCGGACAGAACACCGGGGAGCTGTTTTTT,CASSQTSGQNTGELFF